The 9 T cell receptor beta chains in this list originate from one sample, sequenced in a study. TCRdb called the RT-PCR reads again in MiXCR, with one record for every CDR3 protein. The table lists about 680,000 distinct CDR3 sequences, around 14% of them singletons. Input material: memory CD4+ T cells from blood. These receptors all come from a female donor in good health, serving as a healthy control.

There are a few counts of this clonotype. The CDR3: CASSSWVAGVNEQYF. The CDR3, as DNA: TGTGCCAGCAGCTCCTGGGTAGCGGGAGTCAACGAGCAGTACTTC. V gene TRBV7-2 combines with J gene TRBJ2-7; 9 positions agree with TRBD2. J gave up 5 bases and V 4 bases, and 9 bases lay outside the gene matches. Germline CDR1 and CDR2: SGHTA and FQGNSA. The CDR3 has 15 amino acids.

CDR3 coding DNA: TGTGCCAGCAGCTTAACTAGCGGGAGGGCCACGTTCTTC. Translating it yields CASSLTSGRATFF. The chain joins TRBV11-2 to TRBJ2-1; 13 bases map to TRBD2. CDR1 and CDR2 from the germline V gene are SGHAT and FQNNGV. The CDR3 spans 13 residues. The V and J ends lost 2 bases and 15 bases, in that order; junction bases with no gene match: 4.

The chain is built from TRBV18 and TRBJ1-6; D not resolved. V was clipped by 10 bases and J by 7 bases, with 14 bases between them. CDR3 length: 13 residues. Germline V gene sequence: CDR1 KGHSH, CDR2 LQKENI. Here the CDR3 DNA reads TGTGCCACCACCGAAGGAGTAAATTCACCCCTCCACTTT. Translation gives CATTEGVNSPLHF.

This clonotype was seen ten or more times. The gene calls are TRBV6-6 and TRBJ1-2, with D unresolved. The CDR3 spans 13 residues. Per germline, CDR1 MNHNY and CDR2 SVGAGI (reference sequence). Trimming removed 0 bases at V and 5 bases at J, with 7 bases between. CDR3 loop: CASSYSAEYGYTF. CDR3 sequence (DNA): TGTGCCAGCAGTTACTCGGCCGAATATGGCTACACCTTC.

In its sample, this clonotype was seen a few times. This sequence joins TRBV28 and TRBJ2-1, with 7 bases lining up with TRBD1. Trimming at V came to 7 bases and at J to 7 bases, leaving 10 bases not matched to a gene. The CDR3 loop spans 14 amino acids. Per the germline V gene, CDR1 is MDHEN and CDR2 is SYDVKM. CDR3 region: CASTGQRLTNEQFF. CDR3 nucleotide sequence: TGTGCCAGCACGGGACAGCGCTTGACGAATGAGCAGTTCTTC.

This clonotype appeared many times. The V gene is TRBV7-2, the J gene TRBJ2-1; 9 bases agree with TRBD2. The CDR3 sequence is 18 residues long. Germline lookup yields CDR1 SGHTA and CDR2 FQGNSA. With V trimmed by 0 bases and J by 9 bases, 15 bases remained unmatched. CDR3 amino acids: CASSLAFVAGGPGSEQFF. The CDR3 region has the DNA TGTGCCAGCAGCTTAGCTTTCGTGGCGGGGGGGCCTGGGAGTGAGCAGTTCTTC.

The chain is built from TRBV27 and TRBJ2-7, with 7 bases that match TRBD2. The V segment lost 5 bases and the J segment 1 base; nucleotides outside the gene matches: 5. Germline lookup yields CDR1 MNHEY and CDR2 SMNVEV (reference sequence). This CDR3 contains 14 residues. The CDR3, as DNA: TGTGCCAGCAGTCGTACTAGCGTTTCCTACGAGCAGTACTTC. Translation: CASSRTSVSYEQYF.

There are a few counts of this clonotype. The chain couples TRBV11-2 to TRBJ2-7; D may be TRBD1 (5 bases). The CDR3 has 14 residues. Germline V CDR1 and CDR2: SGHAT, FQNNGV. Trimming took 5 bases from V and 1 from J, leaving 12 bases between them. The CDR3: CASSQDTRSYEQYF. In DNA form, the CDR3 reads TGTGCCAGCAGCCAGGACACCCGATCCTACGAGCAGTACTTC.

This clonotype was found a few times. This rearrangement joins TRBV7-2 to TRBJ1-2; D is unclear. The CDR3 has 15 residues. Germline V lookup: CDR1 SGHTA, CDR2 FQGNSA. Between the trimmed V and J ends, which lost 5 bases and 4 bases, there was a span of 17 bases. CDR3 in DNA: TGTGCCAGCAGCCCAGGTCCAATAACAGTCTATGGCTACACCTTC. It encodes CASSPGPITVYGYTF.